This T cell receptor beta chain was observed in a study of T cells expressing NK-cell markers. General study findings and limits: Among a handful of donors, these clonotypes also ranked first in the CD3+CD56-NKG2C+ fraction.

Each CDR3 protein gets one entry in TCRdb, which reprocessed the 5' RACE reads and gives no DNA. Its table records more than 400,000 distinct CDR3 sequences. On this clonotype itself: Antigen specificity is unknown.

The CDR3 loop spans 15 amino acids. The germline CDR1 and CDR2 sequences are KGHSH and LQKENI. The V call is TRBV18, the J call TRBJ1-2. The TCR was taken from a woman between 18 and 75 years old in good health. Sequenced sample: blood T cells: a sorted CD56 or NKG2C T cell subset, CD4+ or CD8+ T cells, or bulk PBMC T cells (not recorded which). CDR3 in amino acids: CASSPEGSGFVGYTF.